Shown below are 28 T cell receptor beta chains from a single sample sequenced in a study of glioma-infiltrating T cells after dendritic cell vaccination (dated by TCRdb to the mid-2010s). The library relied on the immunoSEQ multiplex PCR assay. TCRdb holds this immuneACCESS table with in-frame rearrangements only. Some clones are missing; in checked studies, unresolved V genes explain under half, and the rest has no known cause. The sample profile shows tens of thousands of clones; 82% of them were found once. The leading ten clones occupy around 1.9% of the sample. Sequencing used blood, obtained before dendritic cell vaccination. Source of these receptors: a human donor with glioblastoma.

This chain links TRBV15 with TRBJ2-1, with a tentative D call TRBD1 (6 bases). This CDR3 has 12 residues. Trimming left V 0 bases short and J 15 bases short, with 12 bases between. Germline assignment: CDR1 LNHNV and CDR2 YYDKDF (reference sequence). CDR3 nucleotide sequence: TGTGCCACCAGCAGAGATACAGGGATTCCGTTCTTC. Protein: CATSRDTGIPFF.

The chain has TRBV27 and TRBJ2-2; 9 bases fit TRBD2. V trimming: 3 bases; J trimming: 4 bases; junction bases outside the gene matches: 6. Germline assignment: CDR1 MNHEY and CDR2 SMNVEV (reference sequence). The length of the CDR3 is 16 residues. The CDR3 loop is CASSFLAGGPTGELFF. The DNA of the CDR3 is TGTGCCAGCAGTTTTTTGGCGGGAGGGCCCACCGGGGAGCTGTTTTTT.

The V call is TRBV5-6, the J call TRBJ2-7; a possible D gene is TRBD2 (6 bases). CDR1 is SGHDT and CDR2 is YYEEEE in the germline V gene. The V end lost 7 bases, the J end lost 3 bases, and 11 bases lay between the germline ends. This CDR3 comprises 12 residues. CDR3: CASLKEGYEQYF. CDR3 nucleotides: TGTGCCAGCTTGAAGGAGGGCTACGAGCAGTACTTC.

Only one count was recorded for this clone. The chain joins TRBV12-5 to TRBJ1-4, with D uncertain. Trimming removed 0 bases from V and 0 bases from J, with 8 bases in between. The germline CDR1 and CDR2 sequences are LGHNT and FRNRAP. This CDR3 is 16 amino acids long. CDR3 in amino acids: CASGLVVTATNEKLFF. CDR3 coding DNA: TGTGCTAGTGGTTTGGTAGTCACAGCAACTAATGAAAAACTGTTTTTT.

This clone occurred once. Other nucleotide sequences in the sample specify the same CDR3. This CDR3 is CASSEGQGSYNEQFF. As DNA, the CDR3 is TGTGCCAGCAGTGAGGGACAGGGCTCCTACAATGAGCAGTTCTTC. The chain carries TRBV25-1 and TRBJ2-1; TRBD1 matches 9 bases. The CDR3 has 15 amino acids. Germline V lookup: CDR1 MGHDK, CDR2 SYGVNS. V shed 3 bases and J 0 bases; nucleotides not matched to a gene: 0. The entire variable domain, with the rest obtained from reference TRBV25-1 and TRBJ2-1, is as follows: EADIYQTPRYLVIGTGKKITLECSQTMGHDKMYWYQQDPGMELHLIHYSYGVNSTEKGDLSSESTVSRIRTEHFPLTLESARPSHTSQYLCASSEGQGSYNEQFFGPGTRLTVL.

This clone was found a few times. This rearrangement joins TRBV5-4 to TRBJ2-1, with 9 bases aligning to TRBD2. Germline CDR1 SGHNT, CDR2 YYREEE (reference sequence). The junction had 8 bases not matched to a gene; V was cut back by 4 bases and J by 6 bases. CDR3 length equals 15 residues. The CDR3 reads CASSLMVAGVNEQFF. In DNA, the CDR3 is TGTGCCAGCAGCCTCATGGTAGCGGGAGTCAATGAGCAGTTCTTC.

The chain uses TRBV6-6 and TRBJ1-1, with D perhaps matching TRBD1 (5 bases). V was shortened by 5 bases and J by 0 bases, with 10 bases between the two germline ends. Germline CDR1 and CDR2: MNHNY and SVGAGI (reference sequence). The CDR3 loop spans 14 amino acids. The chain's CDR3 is CASSDPGLNTEAFF. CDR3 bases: TGTGCCAGCAGTGATCCAGGGCTGAACACTGAAGCTTTCTTT.

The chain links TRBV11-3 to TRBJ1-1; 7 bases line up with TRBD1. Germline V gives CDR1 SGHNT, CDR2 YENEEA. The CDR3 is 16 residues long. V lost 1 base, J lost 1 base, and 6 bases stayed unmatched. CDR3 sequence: CASSLAGQQTNTEAFF. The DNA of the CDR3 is TGTGCCAGCAGCTTAGCGGGACAGCAAACGAACACTGAAGCTTTCTTT.

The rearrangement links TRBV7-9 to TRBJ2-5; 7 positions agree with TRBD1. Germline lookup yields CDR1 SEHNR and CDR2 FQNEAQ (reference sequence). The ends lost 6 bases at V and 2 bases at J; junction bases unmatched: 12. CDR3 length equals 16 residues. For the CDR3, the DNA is TGTGCCAGCAGTCTGGGACAGCAAAGAATTCAAGAGACCCAGTACTTC. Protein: CASSLGQQRIQETQYF.

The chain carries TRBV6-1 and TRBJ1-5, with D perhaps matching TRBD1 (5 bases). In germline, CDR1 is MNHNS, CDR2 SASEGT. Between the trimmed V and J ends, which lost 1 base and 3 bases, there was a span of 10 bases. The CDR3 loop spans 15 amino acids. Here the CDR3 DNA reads TGTGCCAGCAGTGAAGGACGCAGGGCCAATCAGCCCCAGCATTTT. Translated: CASSEGRRANQPQHF.

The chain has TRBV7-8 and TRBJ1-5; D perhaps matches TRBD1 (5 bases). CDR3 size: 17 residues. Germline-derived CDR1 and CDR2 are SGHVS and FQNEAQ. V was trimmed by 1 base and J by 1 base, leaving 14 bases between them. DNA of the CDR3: TGTGCCAGCAGCTTAGGTAAGGGGAGGAGAAGCAATCAGCCCCAGCATTTT. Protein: CASSLGKGRRSNQPQHF.

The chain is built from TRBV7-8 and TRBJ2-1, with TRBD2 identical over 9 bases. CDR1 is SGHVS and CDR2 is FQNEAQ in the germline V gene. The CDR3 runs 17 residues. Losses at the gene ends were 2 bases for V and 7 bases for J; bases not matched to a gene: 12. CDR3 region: CASSLRGAGGVGNEQFF. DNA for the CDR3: TGTGCCAGCAGCTTAAGAGGCGCGGGGGGGGTGGGTAATGAGCAGTTCTTC.

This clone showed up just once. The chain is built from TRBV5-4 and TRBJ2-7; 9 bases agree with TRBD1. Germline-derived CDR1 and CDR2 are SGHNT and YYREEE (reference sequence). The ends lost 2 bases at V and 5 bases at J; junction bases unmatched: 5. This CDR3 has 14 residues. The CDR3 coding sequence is TGTGCCAGCAGCTTCGGGACAGGGTCCAACGAGCAGTACTTC. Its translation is CASSFGTGSNEQYF.

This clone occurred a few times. The DNA of the CDR3 is TGTGCCAGCAGCCTCCGGAGGGCCAACACCGGGGAGCTGTTTTTT. It codes for CASSLRRANTGELFF. V gene TRBV7-9 combines with J gene TRBJ2-2; the D gene is possibly TRBD2 (6 bases). V was pared by 5 bases and J by 2 bases, with 12 bases between. From germline, CDR1 is SEHNR and CDR2 FQNEAQ (reference sequence). The CDR3 extends over 15 amino acids.

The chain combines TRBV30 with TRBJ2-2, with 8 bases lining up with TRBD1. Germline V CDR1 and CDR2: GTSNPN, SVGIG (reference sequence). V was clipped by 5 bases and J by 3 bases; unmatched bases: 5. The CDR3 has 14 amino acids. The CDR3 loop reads CAWSGGTDTGELFF. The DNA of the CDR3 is TGTGCCTGGTCAGGGGGCACAGACACCGGGGAGCTGTTTTTT.

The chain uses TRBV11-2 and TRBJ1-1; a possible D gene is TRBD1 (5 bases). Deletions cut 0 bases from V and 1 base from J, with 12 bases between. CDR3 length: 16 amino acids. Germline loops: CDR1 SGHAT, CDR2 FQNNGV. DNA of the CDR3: TGTGCCAGCAGCTTAGAAGGAAGGGGCCCGAACACTGAAGCTTTCTTT. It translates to CASSLEGRGPNTEAFF.

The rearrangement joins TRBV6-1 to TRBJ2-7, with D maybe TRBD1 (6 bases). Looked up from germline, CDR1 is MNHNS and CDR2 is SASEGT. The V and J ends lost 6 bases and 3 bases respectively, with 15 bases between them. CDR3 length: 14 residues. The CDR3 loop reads CASRFMTGNYEQYF. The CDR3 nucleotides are TGTGCCAGCAGGTTTATGACAGGCAACTACGAGCAGTACTTC.

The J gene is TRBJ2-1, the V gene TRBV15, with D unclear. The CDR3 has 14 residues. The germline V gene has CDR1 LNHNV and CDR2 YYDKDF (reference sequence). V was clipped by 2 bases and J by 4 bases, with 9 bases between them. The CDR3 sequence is CATSRSERYNEQFF. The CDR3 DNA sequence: TGTGCCACCAGCAGAAGTGAGAGATACAATGAGCAGTTCTTC.

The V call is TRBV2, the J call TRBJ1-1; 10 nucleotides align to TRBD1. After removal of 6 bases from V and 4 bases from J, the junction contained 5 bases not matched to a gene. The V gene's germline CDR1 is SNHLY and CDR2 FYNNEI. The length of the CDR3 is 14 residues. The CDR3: CASSPTGGLTEAFF. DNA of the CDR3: TGTGCCAGCAGCCCGACAGGGGGCCTCACTGAAGCTTTCTTT.

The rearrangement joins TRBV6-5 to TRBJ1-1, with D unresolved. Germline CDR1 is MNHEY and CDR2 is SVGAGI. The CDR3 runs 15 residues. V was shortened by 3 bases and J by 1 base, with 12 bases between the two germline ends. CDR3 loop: CASSYSLQKNTEAFF. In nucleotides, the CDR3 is TGTGCCAGCAGTTATTCGTTACAGAAGAACACTGAAGCTTTCTTT.

CDR3 region: CASSLKSLTGNYGYTF. In nucleotides, the CDR3 is TGTGCCAGCAGTTTAAAGTCCCTCACAGGGAACTATGGCTACACCTTC. The chain uses TRBV27 and TRBJ1-2; possible D gene TRBD1, 6 bases. Deletions cut 2 bases from V and 2 bases from J, with 15 bases between. Germline-derived CDR1 and CDR2 are MNHEY and SMNVEV (reference sequence). This CDR3 region has 16 residues.

The CDR3: CASSSTPARITGELFF. CDR3 DNA: TGTGCCAGCAGCTCAACCCCAGCGCGCATCACCGGGGAGCTGTTTTTT. This chain connects TRBV7-2 to TRBJ2-2; D is unclear. CDR1 is SGHTA and CDR2 is FQGNSA in the germline V gene. This CDR3 has 16 amino acids. V was cut by 4 bases and J by 4 bases, with 16 bases left in between.

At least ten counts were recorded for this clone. CDR3 loop: CAIRGRNQPQHF. The DNA of the CDR3 is TGTGCCATCAGGGGGAGGAATCAGCCCCAGCATTTT. The chain couples TRBV9 to TRBJ1-5; 7 positions match TRBD1. V was clipped by 9 bases and J by 4 bases; unmatched bases: 4. This CDR3 region has 12 residues. CDR1 is SGDLS, CDR2 YYNGEE, per germline.

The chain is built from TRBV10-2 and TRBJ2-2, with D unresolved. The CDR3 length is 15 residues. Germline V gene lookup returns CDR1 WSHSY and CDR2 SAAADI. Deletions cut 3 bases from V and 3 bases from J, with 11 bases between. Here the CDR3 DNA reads TGCGCCAGCAGTGATTTTAACAGCTACACCGGGGAGCTGTTTTTT. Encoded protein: CASSDFNSYTGELFF.

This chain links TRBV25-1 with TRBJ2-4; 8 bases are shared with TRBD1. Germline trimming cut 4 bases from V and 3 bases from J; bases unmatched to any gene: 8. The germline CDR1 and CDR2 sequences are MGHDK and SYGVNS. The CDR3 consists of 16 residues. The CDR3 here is CASSGAGGLNKNIQYF. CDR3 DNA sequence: TGTGCCAGCAGTGGCGCAGGGGGCTTGAACAAAAACATTCAGTACTTC.

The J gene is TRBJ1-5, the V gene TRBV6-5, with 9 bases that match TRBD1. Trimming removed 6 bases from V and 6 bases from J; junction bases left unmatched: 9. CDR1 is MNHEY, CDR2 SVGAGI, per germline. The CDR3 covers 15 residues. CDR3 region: CASSYGQGMGQPQHF. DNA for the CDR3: TGTGCCAGCAGCTACGGACAGGGGATGGGTCAGCCCCAGCATTTT.

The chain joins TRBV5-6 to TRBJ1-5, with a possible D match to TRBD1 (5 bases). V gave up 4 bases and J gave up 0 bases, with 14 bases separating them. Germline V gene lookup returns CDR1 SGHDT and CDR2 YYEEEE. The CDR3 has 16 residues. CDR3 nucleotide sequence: TGTGCCAGCAGCACCTGGACACCGAATAGCAATCAGCCCCAGCATTTT. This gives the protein CASSTWTPNSNQPQHF.

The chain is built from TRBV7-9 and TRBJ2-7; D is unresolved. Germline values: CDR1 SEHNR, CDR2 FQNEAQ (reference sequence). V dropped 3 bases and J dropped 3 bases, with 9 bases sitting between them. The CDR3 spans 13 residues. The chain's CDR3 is CASSLAIDYEQYV. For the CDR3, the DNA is TGTGCCAGCAGCTTGGCCATCGACTACGAGCAGTACGTC.